This T cell receptor (beta chain) emerged from a study of shared clonotypes between healthy human individuals. Study summary: Three plates each covered CD4 naive and memory; CD8 naive two, CD8 memory one.

Produced via immunoSEQ multiplex PCR; TCRdb's table is partial and in-frame only. The sample carries 1.4 million to 1.5 million clones, about 96% recorded once. Healthy HIV-negative adults without recent acute infections or vaccinations served as donors. In the CD4+ fraction, cells were divided into CD45RA+ naive and CD45RA-negative memory subsets. Study outcomes and limitations: Having only a few donors restricted how much genetic and exposure-history diversity was captured.

A remark on this clone: What it binds is unknown.

This clonotype was obtained from a man aged 25-45 years in good health. Sequencing input: naive CD4+ T cells sorted from blood. Subset denoted: CD45RA+ positively selected.

This CDR3 is CASSLGTGSMGNQPQHF. In DNA form, the CDR3 reads TGTGCCAGCAGCTTAGGAACAGGCAGTATGGGCAATCAGCCCCAGCATTTT. The genes are TRBV7-9 and TRBJ1-5; possible D gene TRBD1, 5 bases. Trimming cost V 1 base and J 2 bases, with 15 bases left between them. CDR3 length equals 17 residues. The germline V gene has CDR1 SEHNR and CDR2 FQNEAQ (reference sequence).